The 17 T cell receptor beta chains in this list originate from one sample, sequenced in a study of blood T cell repertoires in COVID-19. Profiled with immunoSEQ multiplex PCR; TCRdb holds only in-frame clones, not every one. The table includes approximately 150,000 clones, roughly 89% detected once. Source material: peripheral blood. The receptors were gathered from a man aged 25-40 years with COVID-19, enrolled during active disease.

The chain is built from TRBV7-2 and TRBJ1-5; D remains ambiguous. This CDR3 has 15 residues. Germline CDR1 is SGHTA and CDR2 is FQGNSA. V was trimmed by 2 bases and J by 0 bases, leaving 8 bases between them. CDR3 sequence (DNA): TGTGCCAGCAGCTTAATCGGGTATAGCAATCAGCCCCAGCATTTT. Its protein product is CASSLIGYSNQPQHF.

This chain links TRBV5-1 with TRBJ2-7; TRBD1 aligns across 8 bases. Germline CDR1 and CDR2: SGHRS and YFSETQ. Trimming cost V 3 bases and J 5 bases; bases outside gene matches: 4. This CDR3 has 13 residues. CDR3 coding DNA: TGCGCCAGCAGCTGGCAGGGGGCCCACGAGCAGTACTTC. It is translated as CASSWQGAHEQYF.

This chain connects TRBV15 to TRBJ1-2; tentative D call: TRBD1 (6 bases). With 0 bases removed from V and 2 bases from J, the gap between germline ends came to 16 bases. The CDR3 spans 17 residues. The germline gives CDR1 LNHNV, CDR2 YYDKDF (reference sequence). In DNA form, the CDR3 reads TGTGCCACCAGCAGAGATCATCAGGAAAGGGGGAACTATGGCTACACCTTC. Translating it yields CATSRDHQERGNYGYTF.

The chain uses TRBV6-2 or TRBV6-3 and TRBJ2-7; D possibly corresponds to TRBD2 (5 bases). CDR1 and CDR2 from the germline V gene are MNHEY and SVGEGT. V was shortened by 5 bases and J by 8 bases, with 22 bases between the two germline ends. This CDR3 is 15 amino acids long. The CDR3 sequence: CASSAPEEPYIKQYF. Written as DNA, the CDR3 is TGTGCCAGCAGTGCCCCGGAGGAACCTTATATCAAGCAGTACTTC.

V and J are TRBV18 and TRBJ2-2; the match to TRBD1 covers 10 bases. The CDR3 has 15 amino acids. Trimming took 1 base from V and 5 from J; bases not matched to a gene: 1. Germline CDR1 reads KGHSH; CDR2 reads LQKENI. CDR3: CASSPRTGGTGELFF. The DNA of the CDR3 is TGTGCCAGCTCACCACGGACAGGGGGGACCGGGGAGCTGTTTTTT.

Only one count was recorded for this clone. The chain combines TRBV2 with TRBJ2-7; maybe TRBD1 (7 bases). CDR1 is SNHLY and CDR2 is FYNNEI in the germline V gene. The length of the CDR3 is 15 residues. V lost 3 bases and J lost 6, with 18 bases in between. CDR3 protein: CASSEDNGGQREQYF. DNA of the CDR3: TGTGCCAGCAGTGAGGATAACGGGGGACAGCGCGAGCAGTACTTC. Combining the CDR3 with reference TRBV2 and TRBJ2-7 gives the whole variable domain EPEVTQTPSHQVTQMGQEVILRCVPISNHLYFYWYRQILGQKVEFLVSFYNNEISEKSEIFDDQFSVERPDGSNFTLKIRSTKLEDSAMYFCASSEDNGGQREQYFGPGTRLTVT.

The rearrangement joins TRBV10-1 to TRBJ1-1; tentatively, D is TRBD1 (5 bases). The CDR3 covers 13 residues. V gave up 6 bases and J gave up 1 base, with 9 bases separating them. The germline V gene encodes CDR1 WNHNN and CDR2 SYGVQD (reference sequence). The CDR3 bases are TGCGCCAGCAGGATTGGACAGAACACTGAAGCTTTCTTT. Translated: CASRIGQNTEAFF.

The V call is TRBV27, the J call TRBJ2-7; a possible D gene is TRBD1 (6 bases). The CDR3 is 16 residues long. Trimming took off 5 bases at V and 0 bases at J, with 17 bases between the two ends. CDR1 MNHEY and CDR2 SMNVEV come from the germline V gene (reference sequence). CDR3 DNA: TGTGCCAGCAGTGACGGCCCCCAGGGGAGCTCCTACGAGCAGTACTTC. This sequence encodes CASSDGPQGSSYEQYF.

The rearrangement links TRBV6-2 or TRBV6-3 to TRBJ1-2; TRBD1 might be the D (5 bases). Germline lookup yields CDR1 MNHEY and CDR2 SVGEGT. The CDR3 loop spans 17 amino acids. V lost 2 bases to trimming and J lost 3 bases, with 19 bases between them. The CDR3 region has the DNA TGTGCCAGCAGTTACCTGATGACACGGTGGGGGGACTATGGCTACACCTTC. Translating gives CASSYLMTRWGDYGYTF.

Regarding this clone: Other DNA sequences in this specimen translate into the identical CDR3. This chain joins TRBV30 and TRBJ2-1; TRBD2 is a possible D gene (6 bases). V was shortened by 2 bases and J by 4 bases, with 6 bases between the two germline ends. CDR1 GTSNPN and CDR2 SVGIG come from the germline V gene (reference sequence). The CDR3 runs 12 residues. CDR3 DNA sequence: TGTGCCTGGAGTCGGGGGTACAATGAGCAGTTCTTC. Protein sequence: CAWSRGYNEQFF. Full variable domain (outside the CDR3, taken from reference TRBV30 and TRBJ2-1): SQTIHQWPATLVQPVGSPLSLECTVEGTSNPNLYWYRQAAGRGLQLLFYSVGIGQISSEVPQNLSASRPQDRQFILSSKKLLLSDSGFYLCAWSRGYNEQFFGPGTRLTVL.

The CDR3 region is CASSQDRGFGGDTQYF. The CDR3 DNA sequence: TGCGCCAGCAGCCAAGATCGCGGATTCGGAGGAGATACGCAGTATTTT. The rearrangement uses TRBV4-1 and TRBJ2-3, with D maybe TRBD2 (5 bases). The CDR3 has 16 residues. Germline CDR1 MGHRA, CDR2 YSYEKL. Trimming took 0 bases from V and 5 from J, leaving 15 bases between them.

The chain joins TRBV19 to TRBJ1-2, with 7 bases that match TRBD1. V lost 6 bases, J lost 6 bases, and 7 bases stayed unmatched. The CDR3 contains 13 residues. Germline CDR1 is LNHDA and CDR2 is SQIVND (reference sequence). This CDR3 is CASSQTGTHGYTF. The CDR3 nucleotides are TGTGCCAGTAGCCAGACAGGGACGCATGGCTACACCTTC.

The gene calls are TRBV25-1 and TRBJ2-2; 7 bases line up with TRBD1. CDR3 length: 17 residues. Germline V CDR1 and CDR2: MGHDK, SYGVNS. V trimming: 3 bases; J trimming: 5 bases; junction bases outside the gene matches: 12. CDR3 loop: CASSDPRDSEITGELFF. The CDR3 DNA is TGTGCCAGCAGTGACCCAAGGGACAGCGAAATTACCGGGGAGCTGTTTTTT.

CDR3 in amino acids: CASSPETSGRRYEQYF. CDR3 nucleotides: TGTGCCAGCAGTCCCGAGACTAGCGGGAGGCGGTACGAGCAGTACTTC. The V and J genes are TRBV6-2 or TRBV6-3 and TRBJ2-7; 13 positions match TRBD2. Germline trimming cut 5 bases from V and 4 bases from J; bases unmatched to any gene: 8. Looked up from germline, CDR1 is MNHEY and CDR2 is SVGEGT. This CDR3 is 16 amino acids long.

V is TRBV20-1 and J is TRBJ2-1, with D unclear. V lost 6 bases and J lost 4, with 4 bases in between. Germline V CDR1 and CDR2: DFQATT, SNEGSKA (reference sequence). The CDR3 length is 10 residues. The CDR3 region has the DNA TGCAGTGCCCCGTACAATGAGCAGTTCTTC. This gives the protein CSAPYNEQFF.

CDR3 residues: CASSYSSGGGYEQYF. Here the CDR3 DNA reads TGTGCCAGCAGTTACTCGAGCGGGGGAGGCTACGAGCAGTACTTC. The rearrangement uses TRBV6-2 or TRBV6-3 and TRBJ2-7, with 8 bases fitting TRBD2. The CDR3 is made up of 15 amino acids. Losses at the gene ends were 0 bases for V and 3 bases for J; bases not matched to a gene: 4. Per the germline V gene, CDR1 is MNHEY and CDR2 is SVGEGT.

The chain employs TRBV24-1 and TRBJ2-1, with D maybe TRBD1 (5 bases). Per the germline V gene, CDR1 is KGHDR and CDR2 is SFDVKD. The CDR3 sequence is 17 residues long. V lost 1 base to trimming and J lost 6 bases, with 18 bases between them. As DNA, the CDR3 is TGTGCCACCAGTGATTTTACGCGGCAGGGAAGTCTCAATGAGCAGTTCTTC. It yields the protein CATSDFTRQGSLNEQFF.